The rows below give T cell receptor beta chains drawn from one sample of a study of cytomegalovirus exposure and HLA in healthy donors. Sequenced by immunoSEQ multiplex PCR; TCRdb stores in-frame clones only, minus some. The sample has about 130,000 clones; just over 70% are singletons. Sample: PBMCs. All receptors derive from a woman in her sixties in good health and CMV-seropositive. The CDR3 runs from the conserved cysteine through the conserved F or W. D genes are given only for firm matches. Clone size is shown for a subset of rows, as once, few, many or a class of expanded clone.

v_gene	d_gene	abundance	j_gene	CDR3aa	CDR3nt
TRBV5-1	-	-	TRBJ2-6	CASSHLTGIGSGANVLTF	TGCGCCAGCAGCCACCTGACAGGAATAGGATCTGGGGCCAACGTCCTGACTTTC
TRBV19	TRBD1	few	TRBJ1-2	CASSLKTGSDYGYTF	TGTGCCAGTAGTCTTAAGACAGGGTCTGACTATGGCTACACCTTC
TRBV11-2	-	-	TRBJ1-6	CASSLARGEYNSPLHF	TGTGCCAGCAGCTTAGCCCGGGGAGAATATAATTCACCCCTCCACTTT
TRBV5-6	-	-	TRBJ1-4	CASSFPAGHNEKLFF	TGTGCCAGCAGCTTCCCGGCAGGCCATAATGAAAAACTGTTTTTT
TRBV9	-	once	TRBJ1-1	CASSVATLNTEAFF	TGTGCCAGCAGCGTAGCGACATTAAACACTGAAGCTTTCTTT
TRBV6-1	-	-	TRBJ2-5	CASSHSETDQYF	TGTGCCAGCAGTCACTCCGAAACCGACCAGTACTTC
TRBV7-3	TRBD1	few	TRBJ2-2	CASSYHPNPGQGVTGELFF	TGTGCCAGCAGCTACCACCCCAACCCGGGACAGGGGGTCACCGGGGAGCTGTTTTTT
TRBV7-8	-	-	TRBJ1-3	CASSLAPQGPSGNTIYF	TGTGCCAGCAGCTTAGCCCCCCAGGGGCCCTCTGGAAACACCATATATTTT
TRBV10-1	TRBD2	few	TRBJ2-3	CASSGPIQGLAGDTDTQYF	TGCGCCAGCAGTGGCCCAATTCAAGGACTAGCAGGAGACACAGATACGCAGTATTTT
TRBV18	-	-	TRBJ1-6	CASSTSGGGSSPLHF	TGTGCCAGCTCTACCTCGGGGGGTGGTTCTTCACCCCTCCACTTT
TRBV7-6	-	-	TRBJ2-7	CASSPQVPSYEQYF	TGTGCCAGCAGCCCCCAGGTCCCCTCCTACGAGCAGTACTTC
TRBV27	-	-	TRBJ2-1	CASRGGGSYNEQFF	TGTGCCAGCAGGGGGGGCGGGAGTTACAATGAGCAGTTCTTC
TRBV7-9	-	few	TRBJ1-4	CASSLAGPGRKLFF	TGTGCCAGCAGCTTAGCAGGGCCCGGGAGAAAACTGTTTTTT
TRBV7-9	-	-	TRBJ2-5	CASSYRGKRETQYF	TGTGCCAGCAGTTACCGGGGGAAGCGGGAGACCCAGTACTTC
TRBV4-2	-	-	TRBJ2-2	CASSQAGGANTGELFF	TGTGCCAGCAGCCAAGCCGGCGGGGCTAACACCGGGGAGCTGTTTTTT
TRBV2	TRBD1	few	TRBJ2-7	CASSTGTVNEQYF	TGTGCCAGCAGTACCGGGACAGTCAACGAGCAGTACTTC
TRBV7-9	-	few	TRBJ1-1	CASSRDQGGTEAFF	TGTGCCAGCAGCCGAGACCAGGGCGGCACTGAAGCTTTCTTT
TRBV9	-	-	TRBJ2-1	CASSDTQDYSYNEQFF	TGTGCCAGCAGTGACACTCAGGATTACTCCTACAATGAGCAGTTCTTC
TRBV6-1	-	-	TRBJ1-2	CASRPWAPSGGYTF	TGTGCCAGCAGACCCTGGGCCCCCTCGGGGGGCTACACCTTC
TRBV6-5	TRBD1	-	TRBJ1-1	CASSLPGQGAFF	TGTGCCAGCAGTTTACCGGGACAGGGGGCTTTCTTT
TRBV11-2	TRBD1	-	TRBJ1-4	CASSPDREYEKLFF	TGTGCCAGCAGCCCCGACAGGGAGTACGAAAAACTGTTTTTT
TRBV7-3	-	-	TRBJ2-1	CASSFLTRSSYNEQFF	TGTGCCAGCAGCTTCCTTACTAGGAGCTCCTACAATGAGCAGTTCTTC
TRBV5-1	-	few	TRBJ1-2	CASSSGQSAYGYTF	TGCGCCAGCAGCTCCGGACAGTCAGCATATGGCTACACCTTC
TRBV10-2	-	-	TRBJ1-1	CASSDSSNTEAFF	TGCGCCAGCAGCGACAGTTCGAACACTGAAGCTTTCTTT
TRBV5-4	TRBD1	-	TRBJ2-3	CASSSDRASTDTQYF	TGTGCCAGCAGCTCCGACAGGGCCAGCACAGATACGCAGTATTTT
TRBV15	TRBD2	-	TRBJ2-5	CATSGRGGGETQYF	TGTGCCACCAGCGGCCGGGGGGGCGGGGAGACCCAGTACTTC
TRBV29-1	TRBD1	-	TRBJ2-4	CSVPGQDTKNIQYF	TGCAGCGTTCCGGGACAGGACACCAAAAACATTCAGTACTTC
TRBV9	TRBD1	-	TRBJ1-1	CASSVSLSGGWSRNTEAFF	TGTGCCAGCAGCGTATCACTTTCAGGGGGCTGGTCTAGGAACACTGAAGCTTTCTTT
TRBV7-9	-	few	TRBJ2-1	CASSSGTSYNEQFF	TGTGCCAGCAGCTCCGGGACTTCTTACAATGAGCAGTTCTTC
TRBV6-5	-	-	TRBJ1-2	CASKDIKGYTF	TGTGCCAGCAAGGACATTAAGGGCTACACCTTC
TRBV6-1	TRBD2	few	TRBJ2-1	CASSESLAGTEQFF	TGTGCCAGCAGTGAATCTCTAGCGGGAACGGAGCAGTTCTTC
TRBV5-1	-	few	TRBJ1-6	CASSLDGQGSYNSPLHF	TGCGCCAGCAGCTTGGATGGGCAGGGGTCCTATAATTCACCCCTCCACTTT
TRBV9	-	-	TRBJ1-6	CASSAMGHSPLHF	TGTGCCAGCAGCGCCATGGGGCATTCACCCCTCCACTTT
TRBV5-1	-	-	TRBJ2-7	CASSLVGGTREQYF	TGCGCCAGCAGCTTGGTGGGGGGTACCCGCGAGCAGTACTTC
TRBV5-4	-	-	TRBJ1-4	CASRVSTNEKLFF	TGTGCCTCGAGAGTATCAACGAATGAAAAACTGTTTTTT
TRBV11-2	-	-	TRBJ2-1	CASRRLIGERYNEQFF	TGTGCCAGCAGGCGACTAATTGGGGAACGGTACAATGAGCAGTTCTTC
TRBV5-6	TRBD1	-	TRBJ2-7	CATQGESYEQYF	TGTGCCACCCAGGGGGAAAGTTACGAGCAGTACTTC
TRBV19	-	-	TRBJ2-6	CASSIEARSGANVLTF	TGTGCCAGTAGTATAGAGGCCCGCTCTGGGGCCAACGTCCTGACTTTC
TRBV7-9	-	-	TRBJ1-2	CSSSFGGLNYGYTF	TGTTCCAGCAGCTTCGGGGGGTTGAACTATGGCTACACCTTC
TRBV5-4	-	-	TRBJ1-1	CASSLAPGENTEAFF	TGTGCCAGCAGCTTGGCCCCAGGGGAGAACACTGAAGCTTTCTTT
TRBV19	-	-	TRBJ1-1	CASSKKRETEAFF	TGTGCCAGTAGTAAAAAGCGGGAGACTGAAGCTTTCTTT
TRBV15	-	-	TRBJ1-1	CATSRVGRQGTAFF	TGTGCCACCAGCAGAGTTGGTCGGCAGGGTACGGCTTTCTTT
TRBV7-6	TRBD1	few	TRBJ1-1	CASSLAGTGVTEAFF	TGTGCCAGCAGCTTAGCCGGGACAGGGGTCACTGAAGCTTTCTTT
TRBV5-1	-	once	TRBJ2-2	CASSAPGQNTGELFF	TGCGCCAGCAGCGCCCCGGGACAGAACACCGGGGAGCTGTTTTTT
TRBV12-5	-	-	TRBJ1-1	CASGLVLGVLGEAFF	TGTGCTAGTGGTTTGGTACTCGGGGTTTTGGGTGAAGCTTTCTTT
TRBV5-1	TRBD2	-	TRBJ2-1	CASSLGGGAPYNEQFF	TGCGCCAGCAGCTTGGGCGGGGGGGCCCCCTACAATGAGCAGTTCTTC
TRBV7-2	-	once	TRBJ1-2	CASSSRSDYGYTF	TGTGCCAGCAGCTCAAGATCGGACTATGGCTACACCTTC
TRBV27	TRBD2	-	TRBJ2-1	CASSPSGGARKFF	TGTGCCAGCAGTCCTAGCGGGGGGGCCAGGAAGTTCTTC
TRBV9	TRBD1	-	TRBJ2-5	CASSAVPGQVFETQYF	TGTGCCAGCAGCGCAGTACCGGGACAGGTCTTTGAAACCCAGTACTTC
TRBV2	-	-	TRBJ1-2	CASSEGSYYGYTF	TGTGCCAGCAGTGAAGGGAGCTACTATGGCTACACCTTC
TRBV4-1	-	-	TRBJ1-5	CASSQVANQPQHF	TGCGCCAGCAGCCAAGTCGCGAATCAGCCCCAGCATTTT
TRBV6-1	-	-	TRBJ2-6	CASSESWGRYSGANVLTF	TGTGCCAGCAGTGAATCCTGGGGCCGATACTCTGGGGCCAACGTCCTGACTTTC
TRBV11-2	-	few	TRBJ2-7	CASSLIVGGSYEQYF	TGTGCCAGCAGCTTAATAGTGGGGGGCTCCTACGAGCAGTACTTC
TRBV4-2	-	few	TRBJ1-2	CASSQESQGIRGYTF	TGTGCCAGCAGCCAAGAATCCCAGGGGATTAGAGGCTACACCTTC
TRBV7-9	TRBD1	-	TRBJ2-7	CASSLERTGGFRKYF	TGTGCCAGCAGCTTAGAGAGGACAGGGGGCTTTCGGAAGTACTTC
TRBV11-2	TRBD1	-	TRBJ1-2	CASSDGTALNGGYTF	TGTGCCAGCAGCGACGGGACAGCTCTAAATGGGGGCTACACCTTC